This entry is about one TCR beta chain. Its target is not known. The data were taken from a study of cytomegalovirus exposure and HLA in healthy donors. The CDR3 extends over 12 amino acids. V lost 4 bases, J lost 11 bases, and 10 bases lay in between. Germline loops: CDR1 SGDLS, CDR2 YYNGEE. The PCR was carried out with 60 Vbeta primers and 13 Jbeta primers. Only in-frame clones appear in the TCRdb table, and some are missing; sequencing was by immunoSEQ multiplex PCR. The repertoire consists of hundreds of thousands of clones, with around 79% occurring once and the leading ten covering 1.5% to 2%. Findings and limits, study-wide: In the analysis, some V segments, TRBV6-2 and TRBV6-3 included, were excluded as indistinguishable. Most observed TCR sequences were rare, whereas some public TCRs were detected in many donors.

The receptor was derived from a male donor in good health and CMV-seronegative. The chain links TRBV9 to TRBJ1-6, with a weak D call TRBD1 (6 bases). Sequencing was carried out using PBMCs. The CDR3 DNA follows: TGTGCCAGCAGCCATGGGGGCCCACCCCTCCACTTT. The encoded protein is CASSHGGPPLHF.